The rows below give T cell receptor beta chains drawn from one sample of a study of shared clonotypes between healthy human individuals. Libraries were prepared by immunoSEQ multiplex PCR; TCRdb keeps only in-frame clonotypes and omits some of them. The sample consists of around 2.5 million clones, 93% of them appearing once. Sequencing was carried out using naive CD4+ T cells from PBMCs. The receptors come from a man younger than 30 in good health. Some clones in this sample may be carry-over from other donors' samples. Both conserved end residues are part of each CDR3. Each record gives: V gene, D gene, clone size, J gene, CDR3 protein, CDR3 DNA. A D gene is named only where the DNA matches it firmly. Rows give clone size only sometimes, using once, few, many, or a class for an expanded clone.

v_gene: TRBV4-1
d_gene: TRBD2
abundance: NA
j_gene: TRBJ2-7
CDR3aa: CASSGSGINEQYF
CDR3nt: TGCGCCAGCAGCGGTAGCGGGATCAACGAGCAGTACTTC

v_gene: TRBV5-1
d_gene: TRBD1
abundance: NA
j_gene: TRBJ2-5
CDR3aa: CASSSGQVEGETQYF
CDR3nt: TGCGCCAGCAGCAGTGGACAGGTCGAAGGCGAGACCCAGTACTTC

v_gene: TRBV6-1
d_gene: TRBD2
abundance: NA
j_gene: TRBJ2-5
CDR3aa: CASSGLAGIQETQYF
CDR3nt: TGTGCCAGCAGTGGACTAGCGGGAATACAAGAGACCCAGTACTTC

v_gene: TRBV27
d_gene: TRBD1
abundance: once
j_gene: TRBJ2-5
CDR3aa: CASSPLGRGRETQYF
CDR3nt: TGTGCCAGCAGTCCCTTAGGCAGGGGGCGGGAGACCCAGTACTTC

v_gene: TRBV28
d_gene: NA
abundance: NA
j_gene: TRBJ1-6
CDR3aa: CASNLGSAYNSPLHF
CDR3nt: TGTGCCAGCAATCTGGGGAGCGCCTATAATTCACCCCTCCACTTT

v_gene: TRBV10-2
d_gene: TRBD2
abundance: NA
j_gene: TRBJ2-7
CDR3aa: CATETWRELAPKQYF
CDR3nt: TGCGCCACCGAGACTTGGCGGGAGTTGGCCCCCAAGCAGTACTTC

v_gene: TRBV10-2
d_gene: TRBD1
abundance: once
j_gene: TRBJ2-7
CDR3aa: CASRTPGQGLYEQYF
CDR3nt: TGCGCCAGCAGGACCCCGGGACAGGGTTTATACGAGCAGTACTTC

v_gene: TRBV9
d_gene: NA
abundance: NA
j_gene: TRBJ2-1
CDR3aa: CASSPDSSPRDEQFF
CDR3nt: TGTGCCAGCAGCCCTGACAGTTCGCCGCGTGATGAGCAGTTCTTC

v_gene: TRBV10-3
d_gene: TRBD2
abundance: NA
j_gene: TRBJ2-1
CDR3aa: CAISPSGTSYNEQFF
CDR3nt: TGTGCCATCAGTCCTAGCGGGACCTCCTACAATGAGCAGTTCTTC

v_gene: TRBV27
d_gene: TRBD2
abundance: NA
j_gene: TRBJ2-1
CDR3aa: CASSSPLAGGRNEQFF
CDR3nt: TGTGCCAGCAGTTCTCCCCTCGCGGGAGGTCGCAATGAGCAGTTCTTC

v_gene: TRBV20-1
d_gene: NA
abundance: NA
j_gene: TRBJ1-1
CDR3aa: CSAGGTEAFF
CDR3nt: TGCAGTGCGGGGGGGACTGAAGCTTTCTTT

v_gene: TRBV7-9
d_gene: NA
abundance: NA
j_gene: TRBJ1-5
CDR3aa: CASSLGAGDSNQPQHF
CDR3nt: TGTGCCAGCAGCTTAGGGGCAGGGGATAGCAATCAGCCCCAGCATTTT

v_gene: TRBV7-6
d_gene: TRBD2
abundance: NA
j_gene: TRBJ2-1
CDR3aa: CASSPPGTRDNEQFF
CDR3nt: TGTGCCAGCAGTCCTCCGGGGACTAGGGACAATGAGCAGTTCTTC

v_gene: TRBV30
d_gene: TRBD2
abundance: NA
j_gene: TRBJ2-3
CDR3aa: CAWSKLAGDGDTQYF
CDR3nt: TGTGCCTGGAGTAAGCTAGCGGGAGATGGAGATACGCAGTATTTT

v_gene: TRBV18
d_gene: TRBD1
abundance: once
j_gene: TRBJ2-7
CDR3aa: CASSTGTGTYEQYF
CDR3nt: TGTGCCAGCTCAACGGGGACAGGCACCTACGAGCAGTACTTC

v_gene: TRBV7-9
d_gene: NA
abundance: NA
j_gene: TRBJ1-3
CDR3aa: CASSLRRENTIYF
CDR3nt: TGTGCCAGCAGCTTGAGGAGAGAGAACACCATATATTTT

v_gene: TRBV7-9
d_gene: NA
abundance: NA
j_gene: TRBJ2-5
CDR3aa: CASSPGGSWQETQYF
CDR3nt: TGTGCCAGCAGCCCCGGGGGTTCCTGGCAAGAGACCCAGTACTTC

v_gene: TRBV30
d_gene: NA
abundance: once
j_gene: TRBJ1-1
CDR3aa: CAWSVGGTAFF
CDR3nt: TGTGCCTGGAGTGTTGGGGGTACGGCTTTCTTT

v_gene: TRBV5-1
d_gene: TRBD2
abundance: NA
j_gene: TRBJ2-7
CDR3aa: CASKLAGGPYEQYF
CDR3nt: TGCGCCAGCAAGCTAGCGGGAGGGCCCTACGAGCAGTACTTC

v_gene: TRBV9
d_gene: NA
abundance: NA
j_gene: TRBJ1-3
CDR3aa: CASSVGIKGLLPASGNTIYF
CDR3nt: TGTGCCAGCAGCGTAGGAATCAAGGGACTTCTCCCGGCCTCTGGAAACACCATATATTTT

v_gene: TRBV5-1
d_gene: NA
abundance: NA
j_gene: TRBJ2-7
CDR3aa: CASSLSAGSSYEQYF
CDR3nt: TGCGCCAGCAGCTTGTCGGCGGGGAGCTCCTACGAGCAGTACTTC

v_gene: TRBV7-2
d_gene: NA
abundance: NA
j_gene: TRBJ2-1
CDR3aa: CASSLMLGYAGSLNNEQFF
CDR3nt: TGTGCCAGCAGCTTAATGCTGGGGTACGCGGGATCCCTTAATAATGAGCAGTTCTTC

v_gene: TRBV29-1
d_gene: NA
abundance: NA
j_gene: TRBJ2-2
CDR3aa: CSALRENTGELFF
CDR3nt: TGCAGCGCACTAAGGGAAAACACCGGGGAGCTGTTTTTT

v_gene: TRBV7-2
d_gene: TRBD1
abundance: NA
j_gene: TRBJ2-7
CDR3aa: CASSHPTGLGEQYF
CDR3nt: TGTGCCAGCAGCCACCCGACAGGGTTGGGGGAGCAGTACTTC

v_gene: TRBV25-1
d_gene: NA
abundance: NA
j_gene: TRBJ2-5
CDR3aa: CASRRETQYF
CDR3nt: TGTGCCAGCAGACGAGAGACCCAGTACTTC

v_gene: TRBV6-5
d_gene: TRBD2
abundance: NA
j_gene: TRBJ2-1
CDR3aa: CASRSSGSLGEQFF
CDR3nt: TGTGCCAGCAGATCCAGCGGGAGTCTGGGTGAGCAGTTCTTC

v_gene: TRBV20-1
d_gene: NA
abundance: NA
j_gene: TRBJ2-4
CDR3aa: CSASFDLRPRF
CDR3nt: TGCAGTGCTAGTTTCGATCTACGCCCCAGATTC

v_gene: TRBV27
d_gene: TRBD1
abundance: once
j_gene: TRBJ2-7
CDR3aa: CASSSGQGQTYEQYF
CDR3nt: TGTGCCAGCAGTTCCGGACAGGGTCAGACCTACGAGCAGTACTTC

v_gene: TRBV2
d_gene: NA
abundance: NA
j_gene: TRBJ2-1
CDR3aa: CASSYSGSEQFF
CDR3nt: TGTGCCAGCAGCTATAGCGGTAGTGAGCAGTTCTTC

v_gene: TRBV27
d_gene: NA
abundance: once
j_gene: TRBJ2-7
CDR3aa: CASSLGGAKNYEQYF
CDR3nt: TGTGCCAGCAGTTTAGGCGGGGCCAAAAACTACGAGCAGTACTTC

v_gene: TRBV2
d_gene: NA
abundance: once
j_gene: TRBJ2-1
CDR3aa: CASSVAADNEQFF
CDR3nt: TGTGCCAGCAGTGTAGCGGCCGACAATGAGCAGTTCTTC

v_gene: TRBV4-1
d_gene: NA
abundance: NA
j_gene: TRBJ1-1
CDR3aa: CASSRDTFNTEAFF
CDR3nt: TGCGCCAGCAGCCGGGACACCTTTAACACTGAAGCTTTCTTT

v_gene: TRBV6-5
d_gene: TRBD2
abundance: NA
j_gene: TRBJ2-2
CDR3aa: CASFLAGDVSGELFF
CDR3nt: TGTGCCAGCTTCCTAGCGGGAGACGTGTCCGGGGAGCTGTTTTTT

v_gene: TRBV2
d_gene: NA
abundance: NA
j_gene: TRBJ2-1
CDR3aa: CASSGGIYEQFF
CDR3nt: TGTGCCAGCAGTGGGGGGATATATGAGCAGTTCTTC

v_gene: TRBV30
d_gene: NA
abundance: NA
j_gene: TRBJ1-3
CDR3aa: CAWSVRSGVGATIYF
CDR3nt: TGTGCCTGGAGTGTACGCTCAGGAGTAGGTGCCACCATATATTTT

v_gene: TRBV7-6
d_gene: NA
abundance: NA
j_gene: TRBJ1-2
CDR3aa: CASSLIAGQGYGYTF
CDR3nt: TGTGCCAGCAGCTTGATAGCAGGGCAAGGCTACGGCTACACCTTC